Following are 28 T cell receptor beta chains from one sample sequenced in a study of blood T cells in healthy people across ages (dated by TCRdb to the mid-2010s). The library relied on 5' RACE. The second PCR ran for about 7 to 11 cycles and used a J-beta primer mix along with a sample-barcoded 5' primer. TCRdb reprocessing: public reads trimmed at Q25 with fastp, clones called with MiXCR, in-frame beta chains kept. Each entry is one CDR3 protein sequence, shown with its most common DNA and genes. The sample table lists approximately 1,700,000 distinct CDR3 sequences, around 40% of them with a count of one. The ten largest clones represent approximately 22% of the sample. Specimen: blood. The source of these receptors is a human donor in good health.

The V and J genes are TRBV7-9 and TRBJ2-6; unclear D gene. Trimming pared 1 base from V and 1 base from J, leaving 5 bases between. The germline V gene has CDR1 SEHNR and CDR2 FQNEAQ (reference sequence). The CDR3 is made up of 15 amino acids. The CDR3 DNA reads TGTGCCAGCAGCTTAGAGGAATCTGGGGCCAACGTCCTGACTTTC. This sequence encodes CASSLEESGANVLTF.

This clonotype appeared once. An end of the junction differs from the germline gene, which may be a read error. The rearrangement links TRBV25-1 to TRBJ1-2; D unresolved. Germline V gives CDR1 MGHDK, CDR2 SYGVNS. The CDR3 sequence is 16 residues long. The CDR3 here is CAGSDPRLGADYGYTF. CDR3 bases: TGTGCCGGCAGTGACCCCCGATTGGGAGCGGACTATGGCTACACCTTC.

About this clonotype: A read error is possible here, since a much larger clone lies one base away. CDR3 region: CASSPLGGQGESYGHTF. CDR3 bases: TGTGCCAGCAGTCCCCTCGGCGGACAGGGGGAATCCTATGGCCACACCTTC. The rearrangement links TRBV12-3 or TRBV12-4 to TRBJ1-2; 10 nucleotides agree with TRBD1. The CDR3 spans 17 residues.

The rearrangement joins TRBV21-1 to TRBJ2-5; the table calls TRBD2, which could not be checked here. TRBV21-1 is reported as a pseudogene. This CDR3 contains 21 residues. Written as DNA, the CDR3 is TGTGCCAGCAGCAAAGCGCTAGGGGTGATCGGGACTAGCGGGGGACAAGAGACCCAGTACTTC. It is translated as CASSKALGVIGTSGGQETQYF.

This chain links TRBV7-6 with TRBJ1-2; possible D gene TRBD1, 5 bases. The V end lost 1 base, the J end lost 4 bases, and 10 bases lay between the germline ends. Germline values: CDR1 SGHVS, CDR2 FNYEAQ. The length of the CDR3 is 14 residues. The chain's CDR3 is CASSLGEGSYGYTF. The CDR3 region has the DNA TGTGCCAGCAGCTTAGGGGAGGGGTCCTATGGCTACACCTTC.

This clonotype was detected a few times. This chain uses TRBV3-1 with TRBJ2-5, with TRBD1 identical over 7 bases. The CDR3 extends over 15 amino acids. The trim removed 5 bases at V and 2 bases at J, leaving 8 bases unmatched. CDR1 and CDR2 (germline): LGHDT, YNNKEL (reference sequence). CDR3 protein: CASSSAGGWQETQYF. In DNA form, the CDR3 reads TGTGCCAGCAGCTCCGCAGGGGGATGGCAAGAGACCCAGTACTTC.

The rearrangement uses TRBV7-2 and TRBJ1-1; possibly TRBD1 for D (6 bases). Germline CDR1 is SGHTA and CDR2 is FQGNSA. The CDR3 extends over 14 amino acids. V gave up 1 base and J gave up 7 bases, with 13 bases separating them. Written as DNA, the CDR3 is TGTGCCAGCAGCTTAGTGGCCAGGGGAATTGAAGCTTTCTTT. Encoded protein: CASSLVARGIEAFF.

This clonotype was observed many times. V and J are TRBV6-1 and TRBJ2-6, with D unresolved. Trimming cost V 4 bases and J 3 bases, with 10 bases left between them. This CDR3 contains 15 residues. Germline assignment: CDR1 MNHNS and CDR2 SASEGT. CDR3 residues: CASSASSFGANVLTF. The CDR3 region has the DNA TGTGCCAGCAGTGCGAGTAGCTTTGGGGCCAACGTCCTGACTTTC.

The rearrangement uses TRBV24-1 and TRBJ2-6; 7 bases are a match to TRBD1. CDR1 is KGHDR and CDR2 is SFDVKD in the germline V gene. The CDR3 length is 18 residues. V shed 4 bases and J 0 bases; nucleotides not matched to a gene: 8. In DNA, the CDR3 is TGTGCCACCAGTGACCCGACAGGGAACTTCTCTGGGGCCAACGTCCTGACTTTC. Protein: CATSDPTGNFSGANVLTF.

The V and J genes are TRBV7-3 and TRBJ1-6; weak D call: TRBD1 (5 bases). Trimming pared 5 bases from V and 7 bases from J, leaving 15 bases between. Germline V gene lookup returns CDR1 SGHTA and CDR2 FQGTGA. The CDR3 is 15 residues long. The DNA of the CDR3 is TGTGCCAGCAGCAGGGACGGGACTTCGAATTCACCCCTCCACTTT. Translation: CASSRDGTSNSPLHF.

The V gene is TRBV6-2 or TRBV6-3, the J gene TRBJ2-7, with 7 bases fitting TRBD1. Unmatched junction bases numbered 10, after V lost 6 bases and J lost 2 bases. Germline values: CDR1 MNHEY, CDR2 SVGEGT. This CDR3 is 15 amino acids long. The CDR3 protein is CASRHTPGQTYEQYF. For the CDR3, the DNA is TGTGCCAGCAGACATACTCCGGGACAGACCTACGAGCAGTACTTC.

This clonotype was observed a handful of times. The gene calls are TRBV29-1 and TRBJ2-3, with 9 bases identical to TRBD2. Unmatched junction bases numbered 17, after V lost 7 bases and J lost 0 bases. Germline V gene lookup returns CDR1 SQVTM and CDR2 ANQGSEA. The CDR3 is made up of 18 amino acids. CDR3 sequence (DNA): TGCAGCGGCGAGGGGTTTCGACTAGCGGATACTAGCACAGATACGCAGTATTTT. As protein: CSGEGFRLADTSTDTQYF.

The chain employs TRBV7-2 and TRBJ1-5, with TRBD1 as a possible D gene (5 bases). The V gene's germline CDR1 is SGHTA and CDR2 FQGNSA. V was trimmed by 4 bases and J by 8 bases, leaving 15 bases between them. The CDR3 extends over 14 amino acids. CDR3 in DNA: TGTGCCAGCAGCTCGCAACCGACAGATGAGCCCCAGCATTTT. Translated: CASSSQPTDEPQHF.

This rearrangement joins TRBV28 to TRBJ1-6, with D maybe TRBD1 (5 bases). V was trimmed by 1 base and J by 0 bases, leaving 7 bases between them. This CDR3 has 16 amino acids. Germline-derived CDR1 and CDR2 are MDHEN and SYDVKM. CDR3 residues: CASSLYQGSYNSPLHF. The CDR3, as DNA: TGTGCCAGCAGTTTATACCAGGGCTCCTATAATTCACCCCTCCACTTT.

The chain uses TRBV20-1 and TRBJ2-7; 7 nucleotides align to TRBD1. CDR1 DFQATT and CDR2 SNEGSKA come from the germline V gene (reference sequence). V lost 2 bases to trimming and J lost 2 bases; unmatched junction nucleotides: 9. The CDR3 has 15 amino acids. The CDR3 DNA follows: TGCAGTGCTAGATCACTCACAGGGGACACCTACGAGCAGTACTTC. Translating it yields CSARSLTGDTYEQYF.

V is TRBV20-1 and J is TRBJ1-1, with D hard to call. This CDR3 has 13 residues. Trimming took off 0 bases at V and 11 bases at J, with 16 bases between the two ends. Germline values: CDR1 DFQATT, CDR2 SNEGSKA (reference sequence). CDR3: CSARDLAEVEAFF. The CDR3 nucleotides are TGCAGTGCTAGAGATCTCGCGGAAGTTGAGGCTTTCTTT.

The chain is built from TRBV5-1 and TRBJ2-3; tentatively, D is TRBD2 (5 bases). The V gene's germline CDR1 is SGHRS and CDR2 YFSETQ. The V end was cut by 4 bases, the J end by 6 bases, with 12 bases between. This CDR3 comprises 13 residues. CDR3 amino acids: CASSPRGRDTQYF. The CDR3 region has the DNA TGCGCCAGCAGCCCCCGGGGTCGGGATACGCAGTATTTT.

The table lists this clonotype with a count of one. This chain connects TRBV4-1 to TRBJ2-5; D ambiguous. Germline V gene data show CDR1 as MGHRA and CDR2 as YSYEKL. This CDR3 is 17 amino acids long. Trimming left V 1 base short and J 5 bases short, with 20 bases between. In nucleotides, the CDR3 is TGCGCCAGCAGCCAAGCCCTGTCGTATCTATCCTCGGAGACCCAGTACTTC. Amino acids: CASSQALSYLSSETQYF.

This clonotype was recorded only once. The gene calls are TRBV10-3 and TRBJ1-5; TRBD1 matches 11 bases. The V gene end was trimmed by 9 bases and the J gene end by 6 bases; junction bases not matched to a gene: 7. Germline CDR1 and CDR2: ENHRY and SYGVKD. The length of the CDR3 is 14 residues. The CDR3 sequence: CAIRGQGEGQPQHF. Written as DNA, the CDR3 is TGTGCCATTAGGGGACAGGGGGAAGGTCAGCCCCAGCATTTT.

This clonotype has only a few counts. Written as DNA, the CDR3 is TGTGCCAGCAGTTTGGCCCACGGGGGGGCGTCCTACAATGAGCAGTTCTTC. Translation gives CASSLAHGGASYNEQFF. The rearrangement links TRBV12-3 or TRBV12-4 to TRBJ2-1; TRBD2 matches 8 bases. Germline trimming cut 3 bases from V and 1 base from J; bases unmatched to any gene: 8. The CDR3 contains 17 residues.

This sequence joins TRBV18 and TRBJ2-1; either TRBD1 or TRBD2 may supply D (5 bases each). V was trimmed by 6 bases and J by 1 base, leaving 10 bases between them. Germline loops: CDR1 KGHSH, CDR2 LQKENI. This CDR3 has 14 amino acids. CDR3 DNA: TGTGCCAGCTCGGGGGACCTGTCCTACAATGAGCAGTTCTTC. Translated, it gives CASSGDLSYNEQFF.

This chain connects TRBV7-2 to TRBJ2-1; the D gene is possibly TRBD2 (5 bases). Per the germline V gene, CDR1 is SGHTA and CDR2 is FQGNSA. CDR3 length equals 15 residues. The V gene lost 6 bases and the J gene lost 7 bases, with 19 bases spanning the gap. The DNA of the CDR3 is TGTGCCAGCAGGTTGGAGGTTTCGTTCGGGAATGAGCAGTTCTTC. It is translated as CASRLEVSFGNEQFF.

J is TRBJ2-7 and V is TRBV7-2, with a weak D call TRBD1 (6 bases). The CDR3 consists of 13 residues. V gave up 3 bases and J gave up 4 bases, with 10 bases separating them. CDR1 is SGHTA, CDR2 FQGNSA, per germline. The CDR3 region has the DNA TGTGCCAGCAGCTTGGACAGTAAATACGAGCAGTACTTC. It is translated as CASSLDSKYEQYF.

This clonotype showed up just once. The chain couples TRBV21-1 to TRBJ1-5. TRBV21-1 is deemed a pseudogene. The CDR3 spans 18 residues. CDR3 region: CASREGIGLWEGNQPQHF. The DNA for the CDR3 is TGTGCCAGCCGGGAGGGTATTGGTCTTTGGGAGGGCAATCAGCCCCAGCATTTT.

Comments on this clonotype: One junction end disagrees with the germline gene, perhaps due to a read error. The CDR3 nucleotides are TGTGCCGGCAGTTTTGTAGCGGGGGGCCCTTTGGTTCCGTTCTTC. Residues: CAGSFVAGGPLVPFF. V is TRBV12-3 or TRBV12-4 and J is TRBJ2-1, with 10 nucleotides matching TRBD2. The CDR3 totals 15 residues.

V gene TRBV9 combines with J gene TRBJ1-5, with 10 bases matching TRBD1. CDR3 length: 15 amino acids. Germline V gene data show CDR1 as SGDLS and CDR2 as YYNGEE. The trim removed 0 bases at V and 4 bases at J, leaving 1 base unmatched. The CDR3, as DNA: TGTGCCAGCAGCGTAGGACAGGGGGCGAATCAGCCCCAGCATTTT. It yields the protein CASSVGQGANQPQHF.

As DNA, the CDR3 is TGTGCCAGCAGCTTACCGGGACAGTACAATGAGCAGTTCTTC. It codes for CASSLPGQYNEQFF. The rearrangement links TRBV7-9 to TRBJ2-1; TRBD1 agrees at 7 bases. This CDR3 comprises 14 residues. V dropped 2 bases and J dropped 4; count of bases not matched to a gene: 2. The V gene's germline CDR1 is SEHNR and CDR2 FQNEAQ (reference sequence).

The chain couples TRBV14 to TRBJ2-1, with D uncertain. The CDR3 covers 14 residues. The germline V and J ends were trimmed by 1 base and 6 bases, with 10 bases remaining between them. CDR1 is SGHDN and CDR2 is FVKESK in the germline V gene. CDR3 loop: CASSQVQTLNEQFF. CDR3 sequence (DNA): TGTGCCAGCAGCCAAGTCCAGACCCTCAATGAGCAGTTCTTC.